This TCR beta chain was observed in a study of blood T cells in healthy people across ages. Regarding the study as a whole: Without sorted subsets, naive and antigen-experienced compartments could not be conclusively compared. Comparison with aged donors showed that long-lived donors had more naive CD4+ cells and higher diversity. Estimates of total diversity, which came from one million sequenced T cells, were considered to be underestimates.

PCR was performed a second time for roughly 7 to 11 cycles using a sample-barcoded 5' primer and a J-beta primer mix. TCRdb ran MiXCR on the 5' RACE reads and lists one entry per CDR3 protein. The sample consists of more than 1.4 million distinct CDR3 sequences, approximately 40% of them appearing once. Each donor was a healthy Caucasian individual from Russia, aged roughly 6 to 90. Notes on this clonotype: The antigen remains undetermined.

This CDR3 comprises 16 residues. Germline CDR1 and CDR2: MGHDK and SYGVNS. This TCR was recovered from a woman younger than 30 in good health. The V call is TRBV25-1, the J call TRBJ2-5; TRBD1 matches 7 bases. The J call is in doubt because the DNA end fits TRBJ2-7 better. The sample comprised blood. The CDR3 sequence is CASSGTRTGLLYEQYF. CDR3 coding DNA: TGTGCCAGCAGTGGCACCCGGACAGGCCTCCTCTACGAGCAGTACTTC.